Listed below are T cell receptor beta chains from one sample, sequenced in a study of CD4 and CD8 cells across lung adenocarcinoma regions. TCRdb passed the PCR reads through MiXCR, listing each CDR3 protein once. Among 5,500 to 7,500 distinct CDR3 sequences, about 54% were seen once, and the ten largest hold around two fifths. Sequenced sample: CD8+ T cells from the center of a lung tumor. The receptor set was obtained from a male donor with lung adenocarcinoma. The CD4 and CD8 labels of this study may be unreliable. The CDR3 runs from the conserved cysteine through the conserved F or W. The D gene is left open where the match is weak. The size of a clone is reported for some rows only, either as once, few or many, or as a class for expanded clones.

J gene: TRBJ2-1
clone size: -
V gene: TRBV27
D gene: -
CDR3 protein: CASSHSGSEQFF
CDR3 DNA: TGTGCCAGCAGCCATTCGGGGAGTGAGCAGTTCTTC

J gene: TRBJ2-3
clone size: -
V gene: TRBV6-8
D gene: TRBD2
CDR3 protein: CASSDGLAERGADTQYF
CDR3 DNA: TGTGCCAGCAGTGACGGGCTAGCGGAACGGGGTGCAGATACGCAGTATTTT

J gene: TRBJ1-4
clone size: medium-sized
V gene: TRBV7-2
D gene: TRBD1
CDR3 protein: CASNPQGIANEKLFF
CDR3 DNA: TGTGCCAGCAACCCACAGGGGATAGCTAATGAAAAACTGTTTTTT

J gene: TRBJ2-7
clone size: -
V gene: TRBV6-1
D gene: -
CDR3 protein: CASSEAYEQYF
CDR3 DNA: TGTGCCAGCAGTGAAGCCTACGAGCAGTACTTC

J gene: TRBJ2-5
clone size: -
V gene: TRBV7-2
D gene: -
CDR3 protein: CASSLEDWRGTQYF
CDR3 DNA: TGTGCCAGCAGCTTAGAGGATTGGCGGGGGACCCAGTACTTC

J gene: TRBJ2-1
clone size: few
V gene: TRBV7-2
D gene: -
CDR3 protein: CASSLARASYEQFF
CDR3 DNA: TGTGCCAGCAGCTTAGCGAGAGCGTCCTACGAGCAGTTCTTC

J gene: TRBJ2-5
clone size: medium-sized
V gene: TRBV11-2
D gene: -
CDR3 protein: CASSLVVQGGGETQYF
CDR3 DNA: TGTGCCAGCAGCTTAGTAGTCCAGGGGGGGGGGGAGACCCAGTACTTC

J gene: TRBJ2-1
clone size: -
V gene: TRBV6-1
D gene: -
CDR3 protein: CASSEGGIYNEQFF
CDR3 DNA: TGTGCCAGCAGTGAAGGCGGGATCTACAATGAGCAGTTCTTC

J gene: TRBJ2-3
clone size: many
V gene: TRBV7-2
D gene: TRBD2
CDR3 protein: CASSLGLAGADTQYF
CDR3 DNA: TGTGCCAGCAGCTTAGGTCTAGCGGGAGCAGATACGCAGTATTTT

J gene: TRBJ2-4
clone size: -
V gene: TRBV7-2
D gene: TRBD2
CDR3 protein: CASRGLWATNTQYF
CDR3 DNA: TGTGCCAGCAGGGGACTATGGGCCACAAATACTCAGTACTTT

J gene: TRBJ2-1
clone size: many
V gene: TRBV6-5
D gene: -
CDR3 protein: CASSYRRTGAPQFF
CDR3 DNA: TGTGCCAGCAGTTACCGACGCACGGGGGCGCCCCAGTTCTTC

J gene: TRBJ2-1
clone size: -
V gene: TRBV10-1
D gene: TRBD1
CDR3 protein: CASSESGTGAYNEQFF
CDR3 DNA: TGCGCCAGCAGTGAGTCCGGGACAGGGGCCTACAATGAGCAGTTCTTC

J gene: TRBJ2-3
clone size: few
V gene: TRBV4-1
D gene: TRBD2
CDR3 protein: CASSQDRTSTSTDTQYF
CDR3 DNA: TGCGCCAGCAGCCAAGATAGGACTAGTACTAGCACAGATACGCAGTATTTT

J gene: TRBJ2-7
clone size: many
V gene: TRBV27
D gene: TRBD1
CDR3 protein: CASSWDRGPYNEQYF
CDR3 DNA: TGTGCCAGCAGTTGGGACAGGGGGCCTTACAATGAGCAGTACTTC

J gene: TRBJ1-1
clone size: -
V gene: TRBV5-6
D gene: -
CDR3 protein: CASSLGQGEAFF
CDR3 DNA: TGTGCCAGCAGCTTGGGGCAGGGGGAAGCTTTCTTT

J gene: TRBJ2-3
clone size: -
V gene: TRBV5-1
D gene: TRBD2
CDR3 protein: CASSPSGRGDTQYF
CDR3 DNA: TGCGCCAGCAGCCCAAGCGGGAGGGGAGATACGCAGTATTTT

J gene: TRBJ2-3
clone size: -
V gene: TRBV10-3
D gene: -
CDR3 protein: CACSLGLQAVSTDTQFF
CDR3 DNA: TGTGCTTGTAGCCTGGGCCTCCAGGCAGTGAGCACAGATACGCAGTTCTTT

J gene: TRBJ2-5
clone size: -
V gene: TRBV27
D gene: -
CDR3 protein: CASRARGGRGQETQYF
CDR3 DNA: TGTGCCAGCAGGGCACGAGGAGGCCGAGGCCAAGAGACGCAGTACTTT

J gene: TRBJ2-1
clone size: -
V gene: TRBV6-1
D gene: TRBD2
CDR3 protein: CASRLGLAGVRYNEQFF
CDR3 DNA: TGTGCCAGCAGACTAGGGCTAGCGGGAGTGCGCTACAATGAGCAGTTCTTC

J gene: TRBJ2-7
clone size: -
V gene: TRBV6-1
D gene: TRBD1
CDR3 protein: CASTGIGGGPPDTQYF
CDR3 DNA: TGTGCCAGCACGGGGATAGGGGGCGGGCCCCCAGATACGCAGTACTTC

J gene: TRBJ2-4
clone size: -
V gene: TRBV6-8
D gene: -
CDR3 protein: CASSYPLAVRGEDIQYF
CDR3 DNA: TGTGCCAGCAGTTACCCACTGGCGGTACGGGGCGAAGATATTCAGTACTTC

J gene: TRBJ1-1
clone size: many
V gene: TRBV10-2
D gene: -
CDR3 protein: CASSEGPHGGSTEAFF
CDR3 DNA: TGCGCCAGCAGTGAGGGGCCTCACGGGGGGTCCACTGAAGCTTTCTTT

J gene: TRBJ1-1
clone size: few
V gene: TRBV12-3/TRBV12-4
D gene: TRBD1
CDR3 protein: CASSRQGLNTEAFF
CDR3 DNA: TGTGCCAGCAGCCGACAGGGGCTGAACACTGAAGCTTTCTTT

J gene: TRBJ1-1
clone size: few
V gene: TRBV12-3/TRBV12-4
D gene: -
CDR3 protein: CASSLFIQSTEAFF
CDR3 DNA: TGTGCCAGCAGTTTATTTATACAGAGCACTGAAGCTTTCTTT

J gene: TRBJ2-5
clone size: -
V gene: TRBV27
D gene: -
CDR3 protein: CAGLGGRGTDTQYF
CDR3 DNA: TGTGCGGGGCTCGGGGGCCGAGGGACAGATACCCAGTACTTC

J gene: TRBJ2-1
clone size: medium-sized
V gene: TRBV6-5
D gene: TRBD2
CDR3 protein: CASSSLAGGQEQFF
CDR3 DNA: TGTGCCAGCAGTTCCCTAGCGGGAGGGCAGGAGCAGTTCTTC

J gene: TRBJ2-1
clone size: many
V gene: TRBV24-1
D gene: -
CDR3 protein: CATSGAASYNEQFF
CDR3 DNA: TGTGCCACCAGTGGGGCAGCATCCTACAATGAGCAGTTCTTC

J gene: TRBJ2-3
clone size: few
V gene: TRBV10-1
D gene: -
CDR3 protein: CASRGSGSDTQYF
CDR3 DNA: TGCGCCAGCAGGGGGAGTGGCTCAGATACGCAGTATTTT

J gene: TRBJ2-3
clone size: -
V gene: TRBV6-5
D gene: -
CDR3 protein: CASSSDGASLTDTQYF
CDR3 DNA: TGTGCCAGCAGTTCCGACGGCGCGTCCCTCACAGATACGCAGTATTTT

J gene: TRBJ1-2
clone size: -
V gene: TRBV6-1
D gene: -
CDR3 protein: CASTLGPYGYTF
CDR3 DNA: TGTGCCAGCACCCTGGGGCCCTATGGCTACACCTTC

J gene: TRBJ2-1
clone size: few
V gene: TRBV7-7
D gene: TRBD2
CDR3 protein: CASSLVIGLAEEQFF
CDR3 DNA: TGTGCTAGCAGCTTAGTGATCGGACTAGCTGAAGAGCAGTTCTTC

J gene: TRBJ2-3
clone size: -
V gene: TRBV6-1
D gene: -
CDR3 protein: CACRDAGQWGKDMQYF
CDR3 DNA: TGTGCGTGCCGTGACGCGGGGCAGTGGGGCAAAGACATGCAGTATTTC

J gene: TRBJ2-1
clone size: many
V gene: TRBV6-1
D gene: TRBD2
CDR3 protein: CASSLAGENNEQFF
CDR3 DNA: TGTGCCAGCAGTCTAGCGGGGGAAAACAATGAGCAGTTCTTC

J gene: TRBJ2-3
clone size: -
V gene: TRBV6-1
D gene: -
CDR3 protein: CASGGTGRWNEQSF
CDR3 DNA: TGTGCCAGCGGGGGGACTGGGCGATGGAATGAGCAGTCCTTT

J gene: TRBJ2-4
clone size: -
V gene: TRBV10-1
D gene: TRBD1
CDR3 protein: CAGSAGQGTDTQYF
CDR3 DNA: TGCGCGGGCAGTGCTGGACAGGGCACAGATACGCAGTACTTT

J gene: TRBJ2-3
clone size: -
V gene: TRBV10-1
D gene: -
CDR3 protein: CASRGRSTDTQYF
CDR3 DNA: TGCGCCAGCAGGGGCCGCTCCACAGATACGCAGTACTTT

J gene: TRBJ2-6
clone size: once
V gene: TRBV11-2
D gene: -
CDR3 protein: CASRLGTALQANVLTF
CDR3 DNA: TGTGCCAGCAGACTCGGGACGGCTCTTCAAGCCAACGTCCTGACTTTC

J gene: TRBJ1-1
clone size: -
V gene: TRBV20-1
D gene: -
CDR3 protein: CSSTGVLNTEAFF
CDR3 DNA: TGCAGTTCCACGGGGGTATTGAACACTGAAGCTTTCTTT

J gene: TRBJ2-3
clone size: few
V gene: TRBV6-4
D gene: -
CDR3 protein: CASSDSIERPDTQYF
CDR3 DNA: TGTGCCAGCAGTGACTCGATTGAGCGGCCAGATACGCAGTATTTT

J gene: TRBJ2-5
clone size: -
V gene: TRBV6-1
D gene: TRBD2
CDR3 protein: CASSGAGGQETQYF
CDR3 DNA: TGTGCCAGCAGTGGGGCGGGAGGGCAAGAGACCCAGTACTTC

J gene: TRBJ2-3
clone size: -
V gene: TRBV6-1
D gene: -
CDR3 protein: CASSEGWGVQETQYF
CDR3 DNA: TGTGCCAGCAGTGAAGGTTGGGGGGTCCAAGAGACGCAGTACTTT

J gene: TRBJ2-2
clone size: medium-sized
V gene: TRBV7-2
D gene: TRBD2
CDR3 protein: CASSLGLAGVTGELFF
CDR3 DNA: TGTGCCAGCAGCTTAGGTCTAGCGGGAGTCACCGGGGAGCTGTTTTTT

J gene: TRBJ1-4
clone size: -
V gene: TRBV27
D gene: -
CDR3 protein: CASSPAQTSTNEKLFF
CDR3 DNA: TGTGCCAGCAGTCCCGCCCAGACCTCAACTAATGAAAAACTGTTTTTT

J gene: TRBJ2-1
clone size: -
V gene: TRBV6-1
D gene: TRBD1
CDR3 protein: CASSPGQGSYNEQFF
CDR3 DNA: TGTGCCAGCAGTCCGGGACAGGGGTCCTACAATGAGCAGTTCTTC

J gene: TRBJ2-5
clone size: -
V gene: TRBV6-4
D gene: -
CDR3 protein: CASGGGGGAGQETQYF
CDR3 DNA: TGTGCCAGCGGGGGCGGAGGGGGGGCTGGCCAAGAGACGCAGTACTTC

J gene: TRBJ2-1
clone size: -
V gene: TRBV6-1
D gene: -
CDR3 protein: CASSPRSQSSSYNEQFF
CDR3 DNA: TGTGCCAGCAGTCCGCGGTCCCAATCGAGCTCCTACAATGAGCAGTTCTTC

J gene: TRBJ2-1
clone size: -
V gene: TRBV6-4
D gene: TRBD2
CDR3 protein: CASSAGGMDYNEQFF
CDR3 DNA: TGTGCCAGCAGTGCGGGGGGAATGGACTACAATGAGCAGTTCTTC

J gene: TRBJ1-2
clone size: -
V gene: TRBV6-1
D gene: TRBD1
CDR3 protein: CASSEITPGQVFIYGYTF
CDR3 DNA: TGTGCCAGCAGTGAAATAACTCCGGGACAGGTTTTTATCTATGGCTACACCTTC

J gene: TRBJ2-1
clone size: medium-sized
V gene: TRBV10-2
D gene: TRBD2
CDR3 protein: CASSGGNIQPYNEQFF
CDR3 DNA: TGCGCCAGCAGCGGGGGGAACATCCAACCCTACAATGAGCAGTTCTTC